This entry is about one T cell receptor beta chain. Its antigen is unknown. Mismatch with germline at one junction end may stem from a read error. RNA transcripts gave rise to amplified TCR beta CDR3 regions. During a first-round RT-PCR of the TCR CDR3, the HTBI primer set was used. TCRdb processed the multiplex PCR reads anew with MiXCR; each CDR3 protein has one entry. The sample contains around 800,000 distinct CDR3 sequences, 38% of which appear only once. The sample belongs to a study of T cells in Graves' hyperthyroidism and ophthalmopathy. Study-wide results and caveats: A 13 V-J signature model discriminated ophthalmopathy versus stable hyperthyroidism.

CDR1 is SNHLY, CDR2 FYNNEI, per germline. This CDR3 has 11 residues. Sequenced: blood. The receptor was isolated from a man younger than 35 with Graves' hyperthyroidism. The chain employs TRBV2 and TRBJ2-5, with D tentatively TRBD2 (5 bases). The CDR3 DNA reads TGTGCCAGCGAGGAAGCGGAGAGCCAGTACTTC. Translating it yields CASEEAESQYF.